One sample yielded the 15 T cell receptor beta chains listed below, sequenced in a study of T cells in Graves' hyperthyroidism and ophthalmopathy. Template material for amplifying TCR beta CDR3 regions consisted of RNA transcripts. During a first-round RT-PCR of the TCR CDR3, the HTBI primer set was used. TCRdb fed the multiplex PCR reads into MiXCR, producing one record per CDR3 protein. The data contain a few hundred thousand distinct CDR3 sequences, 14% of them singletons. The sample taken for sequencing was blood. These receptors came from a woman aged 40 to 50 with Graves' hyperthyroidism.

Many counts were recorded for this clonotype. This chain joins TRBV12-5 and TRBJ2-5; weak D call: TRBD2 (6 bases). From germline, CDR1 is LGHNT and CDR2 FRNRAP. Trimming left V 6 bases short and J 5 bases short, with 16 bases between. This CDR3 has 14 amino acids. This CDR3 is CASGPRDFLETQYF. CDR3 bases: TGTGCTAGTGGCCCTCGGGACTTTTTGGAGACCCAGTACTTC.

This clonotype occurred once. Relative to the germline gene, one junction end is altered; a read error may explain this. The chain employs TRBV5-4 and TRBJ1-2; no reliable D call. The germline V gene has CDR1 SGHNT and CDR2 YYREEE (reference sequence). The CDR3 runs to 15 residues. CDR3 loop: CASSLEAGYSRGYTF. CDR3 in DNA: TGCGCCAGCAGCTTGGAGGCAGGCTATAGTCGTGGCTACACCTTC.

The sample holds a few counts of this clonotype. The chain recombines TRBV6-1 with TRBJ1-1; 7 nucleotides align to TRBD1. J lost 3 bases, V lost 6 bases, and 4 bases had no gene match. The CDR3 runs to 13 residues. Germline CDR1 reads MNHNS; CDR2 reads SASEGT. CDR3 amino acids: CASSDRADTEAFF. For the CDR3, the DNA is TGTGCCAGCAGCGACAGGGCGGACACTGAAGCTTTCTTT.

The CDR3 sequence: CASNYMGLDAGELFF. The CDR3 DNA is TGTGCCAGCAACTATATGGGACTAGATGCCGGGGAGCTGTTTTTT. This sequence joins TRBV9 and TRBJ2-2; TRBD2 matches at 8 bases. The junction had 10 bases not matched to a gene; V was cut back by 6 bases and J by 6 bases. The CDR3 length is 15 residues. Germline V gives CDR1 SGDLS, CDR2 YYNGEE.

At least ten counts were recorded for this clonotype. The V call is TRBV20-1, the J call TRBJ2-3; D gene uncertain. The V end lost 0 bases, the J end lost 5 bases, and 6 bases lay between the germline ends. This CDR3 comprises 12 residues. Germline loops: CDR1 DFQATT, CDR2 SNEGSKA (reference sequence). The CDR3 nucleotides are TGCAGTGCTAGAGATATGGGAGATACGCAGTATTTT. It encodes CSARDMGDTQYF.

The chain is built from TRBV10-3 and TRBJ1-5; D is ambiguous. This CDR3 has 16 residues. Germline CDR1 reads ENHRY; CDR2 reads SYGVKD. V lost 0 bases, J lost 0 bases, and 9 bases lay in between. The DNA for the CDR3 is TGTGCCATCAGTGAGTCGATGGGAAATAGCAATCAGCCCCAGCATTTT. This encodes CAISESMGNSNQPQHF.

The sample holds many counts of this clonotype. The V and J genes are TRBV5-1 and TRBJ1-1; D might be TRBD1 (6 bases). The CDR3 is made up of 15 amino acids. V was clipped by 4 bases and J by 2 bases, with 15 bases between them. Germline lookup yields CDR1 SGHRS and CDR2 YFSETQ. The CDR3 DNA sequence: TGCGCCAGCAGCCCGGGACAAAACTATAACACTGAAGCTTTCTTT. Translating it yields CASSPGQNYNTEAFF.

The rearrangement uses TRBV27 and TRBJ2-3; no firm D call. The CDR3 covers 15 residues. V was trimmed by 3 bases and J by 3 bases, leaving 13 bases between them. Germline assignment: CDR1 MNHEY and CDR2 SMNVEV (reference sequence). The CDR3 DNA is TGTGCCAGCAGTTTTTTAGTAGGGAAAACAGATACGCAGTATTTT. Translated, it gives CASSFLVGKTDTQYF.

This clonotype has a count of ten or more. The chain couples TRBV28 to TRBJ2-5; 7 bases match TRBD1. This CDR3 has 17 amino acids. The ends lost 1 base at V and 0 bases at J; junction bases unmatched: 8. Germline CDR1 MDHEN, CDR2 SYDVKM. CDR3 loop: CASSLFPGTEYQETQYF. The CDR3 bases are TGTGCCAGCAGTTTATTTCCCGGGACAGAGTACCAAGAGACCCAGTACTTC.

This chain uses TRBV9 with TRBJ2-7, with D possibly being TRBD2 (6 bases). V shed 0 bases and J shed 0 bases, with 16 bases lying between them. The germline V gene has CDR1 SGDLS and CDR2 YYNGEE. The CDR3 length is 17 residues. The CDR3 nucleotides read TGTGCCAGCAGCGTAGCTAGTAAGACTAGATTCTCCTACGAGCAGTACTTC. Translated, it gives CASSVASKTRFSYEQYF.

This clonotype has at least ten counts. The chain employs TRBV27 and TRBJ2-1, with D tentatively TRBD1 or TRBD2 (5 bases each). CDR1 and CDR2 (germline): MNHEY, SMNVEV (reference sequence). The CDR3 contains 16 residues. V lost 6 bases and J lost 12, with 27 bases in between. In DNA form, the CDR3 reads TGTGCCAGCAGCCCCAGTAGCGTGCCCTTGGGGGTCGGGCAGTTCTTC. Encoded protein: CASSPSSVPLGVGQFF.

This clonotype has a handful of counts. The chain uses TRBV6-1 and TRBJ1-2; D is uncertain. CDR1 and CDR2 from the germline V gene are MNHNS and SASEGT. This CDR3 is 11 amino acids long. Trimming shortened V by 4 bases and J by 7 bases, and 7 bases separated the two germline ends. The CDR3 here is CASSGRVGYTF. CDR3 in DNA: TGTGCCAGCAGTGGGAGGGTTGGCTACACCTTC.

This clonotype showed up many times. The chain combines TRBV28 with TRBJ2-7, with D possibly TRBD1 on 7 matching bases. V was shortened by 6 bases and J by 5 bases, with 14 bases between the two germline ends. CDR1 is MDHEN, CDR2 SYDVKM, per germline. The CDR3 has 13 amino acids. The chain's CDR3 is CASRGQGGNEQYF. CDR3 DNA sequence: TGTGCCAGCAGGGGTCAGGGGGGTAACGAGCAGTACTTC.

This clonotype was recorded many times. This chain joins TRBV6-1 and TRBJ1-1, with D unresolved. CDR3 length: 12 amino acids. The V end lost 7 bases, the J end lost 7 bases, and 13 bases lay between the germline ends. CDR1 MNHNS and CDR2 SASEGT come from the germline V gene. CDR3 bases: TGTGCCAGCAACCTACAACCTCTTGAAGCTTTCTTT. This sequence encodes CASNLQPLEAFF.

This clonotype was seen ten or more times. This rearrangement joins TRBV7-2 to TRBJ2-7; D possibly corresponds to TRBD1 (6 bases). V gave up 5 bases and J gave up 1 base, with 9 bases separating them. This CDR3 is built from 13 residues. Germline V lookup: CDR1 SGHTA, CDR2 FQGNSA. CDR3 nucleotide sequence: TGTGCCAGCAGCAACAGGGCTTCCTACGAGCAGTACTTC. This gives the protein CASSNRASYEQYF.